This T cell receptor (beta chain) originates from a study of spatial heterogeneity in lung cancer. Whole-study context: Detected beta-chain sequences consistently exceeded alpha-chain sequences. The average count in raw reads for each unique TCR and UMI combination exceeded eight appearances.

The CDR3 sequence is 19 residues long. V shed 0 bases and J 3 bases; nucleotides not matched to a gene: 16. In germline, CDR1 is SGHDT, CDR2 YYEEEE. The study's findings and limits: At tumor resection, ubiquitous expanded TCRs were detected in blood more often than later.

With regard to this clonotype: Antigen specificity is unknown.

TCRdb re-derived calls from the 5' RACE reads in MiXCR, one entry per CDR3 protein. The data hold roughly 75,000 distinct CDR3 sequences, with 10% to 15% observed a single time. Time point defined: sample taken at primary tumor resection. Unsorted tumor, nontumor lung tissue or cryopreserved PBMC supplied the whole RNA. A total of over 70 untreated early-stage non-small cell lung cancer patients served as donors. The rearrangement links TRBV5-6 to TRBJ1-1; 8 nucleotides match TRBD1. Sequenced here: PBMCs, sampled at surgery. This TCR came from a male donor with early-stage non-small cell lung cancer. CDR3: CASSLVAGDRSRTYTEAFF. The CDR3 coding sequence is TGTGCCAGCAGCTTGGTCGCTGGGGACAGGTCGCGTACCTACACTGAAGCTTTCTTT.